The TCR beta chain under discussion was sequenced for a study of cytomegalovirus exposure and HLA in healthy donors. The study's findings and limits: There were several of the most significant clusters that appeared linked to common viral pathogens in a later analysis.

On this clone itself: Its antigen is not identified.

J was trimmed by 6 bases and V by 5 bases; bases with no gene match: 8. Germline assignment: CDR1 PRHDT and CDR2 FYEKMQ (reference sequence). The CDR3 loop spans 16 amino acids. It was with 60 Vbeta and 13 Jbeta primers that the PCR ran. TCRdb's table, derived via immunoSEQ multiplex PCR, lists solely in-frame clones and lacks some. Seen here are around 200,000 clones, just under 70% observed once, and the top ten hold 2.6%. Sequenced input: PBMCs. The V call is TRBV13, the J call TRBJ1-6; TRBD1 aligns across 9 bases. The clonotype originates from a middle-aged man in good health and CMV-seropositive. CDR3 nucleotides: TGTGCCAGCAGCAACGGACAGGGGCCTCCTAATTCACCCCTCCACTTT. This sequence encodes CASSNGQGPPNSPLHF.